This T cell receptor (beta chain) appears in the sequencing data of a study of siplizumab effects on memory and regulatory T cells. V lost 2 bases, J lost 5 bases, and 15 bases lay in between. This CDR3 has 15 residues. CDR1 SGHAT and CDR2 FQNNGV come from the germline V gene. The sample holds one count of this clone. Its target is not known. The data were produced by immunoSEQ multiplex PCR, yet TCRdb's version contains in-frame clones alone and is incomplete. The sample lists roughly 100,000 clones, about 93% seen once, with around 0.3% in the top ten. The study, taken as a whole, reports: Tracing alloreactive clones into unstimulated subsets worked for only a minor fraction of them. Siplizumab significantly reduced alloreactive sequences traceable to unstimulated CD4+ memory cells.

The chain joins TRBV11-2 to TRBJ1-1; D call uncertain. The receptor's source is a human donor in good health. The source material was CD4+ T cells sorted from blood. The CDR3, as DNA: TGTGCCAGCAGCTTAACTCCAATCAAAGGGACTGAAGCTTTCTTT. Translating gives CASSLTPIKGTEAFF. Full variable domain (remainder filled in from reference TRBV11-2 and TRBJ1-1): EAGVAQSPRYKIIEKRQSVAFWCNPISGHATLYWYQQILGQGPKLLIQFQNNGVVDDSQLPKDRFSAERLKGVDSTLKIQPAKLEDSAVYLCASSLTPIKGTEAFFGQGTRLTVV.